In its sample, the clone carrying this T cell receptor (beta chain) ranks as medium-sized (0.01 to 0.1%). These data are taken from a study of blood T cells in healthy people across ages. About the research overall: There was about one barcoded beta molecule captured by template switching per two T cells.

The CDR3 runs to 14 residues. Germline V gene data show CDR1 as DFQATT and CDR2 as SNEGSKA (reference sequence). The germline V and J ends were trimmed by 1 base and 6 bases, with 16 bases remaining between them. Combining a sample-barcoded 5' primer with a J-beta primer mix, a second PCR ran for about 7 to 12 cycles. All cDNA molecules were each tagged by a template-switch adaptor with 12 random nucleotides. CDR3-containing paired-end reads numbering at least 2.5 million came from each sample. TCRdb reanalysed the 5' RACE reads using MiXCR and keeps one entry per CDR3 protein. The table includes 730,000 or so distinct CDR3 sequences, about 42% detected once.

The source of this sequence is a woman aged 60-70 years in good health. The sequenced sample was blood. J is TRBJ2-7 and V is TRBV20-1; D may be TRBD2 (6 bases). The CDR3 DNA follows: TGCAGTGCTAGAGTGGAGGGGTACTACGTCGAGCAGTACTTC. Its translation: CSARVEGYYVEQYF.